This TCR beta chain was retrieved from a study of cytomegalovirus exposure and HLA in healthy donors (dated by TCRdb to the late 2010s). The study in broad terms: According to an earlier analysis of a few hundred of the donors, some 180 million T cells yielded some 120 million unique TCR beta sequences and 276 Gb of sequence data. Rather than using new phenotypic data, the later analysis identified candidate immune exposures from TCR beta sequences and from how often those sequences occurred across donors. The study combined high-throughput TCR immunosequencing, statistical association of individual TCRs with disease status, and machine learning to predict cytomegalovirus infection status. An early release that covered 500 to 800 HLA-typed donors contained approximately 300 gigabases of sequencing data and tens of millions of unique TCR sequences. Donor age, sex, ethnicity and CMV serostatus were compiled together with the repertoire data. Along with the 666-subject first cohort, a separate validation cohort of over a hundred different subjects was used. HLA typing included class I and class II loci at four-digit resolution. On average, 235,054 unique TCR beta nucleotide sequences were sequenced per donor among several hundred genotyped donors of the cohort, with 15% to 20% of those sequences being non-productive. The study used immunosequencing to profile the T cell repertoires of approximately 690 subjects and linked those repertoires to cytomegalovirus serostatus. Typing coverage varied by locus: roughly 629-630 donors for A, B, C, DRB1 and DQB1; under 550 for DQA1; around 610 for DPA1; approximately 470 for DPB1. The study aimed to test whether cataloging public T cell receptors could reveal signatures of past pathogen exposure. The genetic ancestry cluster associated with self-reported Caucasian donors included 80% to 90% of the roughly 400 genotyped donors. A few DR-DQ haplotypes were handled as single units for association and clustering because linkage in the cohort was strong. A later genetic analysis used genome-wide SNP genotypes for about 65% of the roughly 670 donors, treating that subset as a discovery cohort. To study patterns of TCR occurrence, a later analysis re-analyzed previously published TCR beta repertoires from 666 donors and added high-resolution HLA genotyping. Every discovery cohort repertoire had been produced on one sequencing platform. To decide whether each TCR beta V gene segment behaved as functional or pseudogenic, an earlier analysis of some 570 of the donors relied on high-throughput TCR beta sequencing.

A word on this clone: Its antigen has not been determined. The input lacks base qualities; no much larger clone sits a single base away.

What the study reported, not specific to this receptor: In a later analysis, HLA-associated TCR beta chains were found to be more clonally expanded and to have lower generation probabilities than equally common non-associated chains. For the cohort, immune exposure information was limited to CMV serostatus. Some IMGT-functional V segments, including TRBV6-2 and TRBV6-3, could not be distinguished by the 87-base-pair reads and were therefore excluded. A later genetic analysis reported fewer N-insertions in productive TCRs among donors in an Asian-associated ancestry cluster than the 666-donor mean. Linkage disequilibrium might explain the correlated functional status among segregating V segments, but an unknown experimental factor could not be excluded. A total of 150 to 200 TCR beta chains were listed by the study as associated with cytomegalovirus. A further reported finding was that TCR beta sequences accurately predicted the HLA-A and HLA-B alleles for most subjects in the first cohort. Because HLA typing was unavailable for some donors at each locus, only the typed subset was used in association tests. Most TCR sequences were observed very rarely across donors, whereas some public TCRs were present in many individuals. Sequencing depth was assumed to be roughly uniform across donors in the presence/absence analyses, though that assumption may not hold. In a later analysis, most CMV-associated TCR beta chains were found to appear HLA-restricted, with HLA associations seemingly driven largely by CMV exposure. About 15 rarely observed V segments, including chromosome 9 orphons, were excluded from the earlier analysis of 550 to 700 of the donors because counts were too low. A later analysis associated 16,951 TCR beta sequences with specific HLA alleles at a false discovery rate of 0.05. In vitro tests confirmed that a few of the cytomegalovirus-associated TCR beta chains recognize cytomegalovirus antigens. It was suggested by the authors that the approach could potentially be generalized to other disease states and immunological phenotypes. Strong co-occurrence of HLA alleles, especially DR and DQ, made assigning TCR associations to individual alleles difficult. In a later analysis, several top co-occurrence clusters were reported to appear linked to parvovirus B19, influenza, CMV and Epstein-Barr virus. The classifier was reported to diagnose cytomegalovirus status with high specificity and sensitivity in both the original and validation cohorts. A group of highly shared sequence variants was considered likely to be a technical artifact of the sequencing pipeline. A later analysis found that TCR association rates varied across HLA loci, with DRB1 alleles showing the most associated TCRs and HLA-C alleles the fewest. In an earlier analysis of approximately 600 of the donors, most TCR beta V segments were observed in productive rearrangements about 90% or about 30% of the time, broadly matching IMGT annotations. In this cohort, only TCR beta chains were sequenced, and detectable features were limited by the absence of alpha or paired-chain data. In a later genetic analysis, a missense DCLRE1C variant was associated with V-gene and J-gene trimming of TCR beta chains, and the association was replicated in an independent cohort.

Library prep was done by the immunoSEQ multiplex PCR assay. The multiplex PCR relied on a mix of 60 forward primers for TCR Vbeta segments and 13 reverse primers for TCR Jbeta segments. The CDR3 region of rearranged TCR beta genes was amplified from genomic DNA by a multiplex PCR assay. Amplified TCR beta libraries were sequenced as 87-base-pair reads on the Illumina HiSeq System. In the authors' own workflow: Across the 700 or so repertoires, a later analysis counted some 80 million unique TCR beta chains, approximately 12 million of which were shared by at least two donors. A nearest-neighbor algorithm error-corrected the raw reads and collapsed the reads into unique sequences, merging closely related sequences to remove PCR and sequencing errors. V, D and J gene segments were assigned by aligning CDR3 sequences to IMGT reference sequences. Each retained sequence needed at least a six-nucleotide match to both a V gene segment and a J gene segment. A rearrangement counted as productive if the CDR3 had no stop codons and remained in frame with V and J, and every other rearrangement counted as non-productive. Following IMGT convention, CDR3 was defined as the stretch from the second conserved V-encoded cysteine to the conserved J-encoded phenylalanine. Sequences without an unambiguous match to a single V gene segment were excluded from the earlier analysis of 450 to 650 of the donors. An earlier analysis of under 750 of the donors called V segments functional above 56.7% productive rearrangements and segregating when the between-donor standard deviation exceeded 5%. To diagnose cytomegalovirus status from the catalog of TCR beta chain sequences, a statistical classification framework was built. In a later analysis, TCR nucleotide sequences were compared against IMGT/GENE-DB human TR gene sequences so that V and J genes could be assigned. Using the TCRdist pipeline, a later analysis assigned CDR3 sequences along with most-parsimonious VDJ recombination scenarios. In a later analysis, each TCR beta chain was defined by its CDR3 amino acid sequence together with its V-gene family, and reads lacking a unique V-gene family were excluded. As a way to deal with suspected cross-contamination and a sequencing artifact, a later analysis dropped 500 to 700 nucleotide sequences that were highly shared and had low generation probability. In a later analysis, a clonal expansion index for each public chain was calculated from normalized within-repertoire ranks of inferred template counts. In a later analysis, generation probabilities were computed using a VDJ recombination model fitted to out-of-frame rearrangements, and the results were checked against IGoR. Hypergeometric tests were used in a later analysis to score TCR-TCR, TCR-HLA and TCR-CMV co-occurrence, with a repertoire-size bias correction applied to the TCR pairs. To estimate false discovery rates, a later analysis permuted the HLA or CMV assignments 20 times. In a later analysis, co-occurring TCRs were grouped with DBSCAN, and TCRdist sequence similarity was added when clustering was performed within HLA-allele-positive subsets. For co-occurrence clustering, repertoires with fewer than 30,000 or more than 120,000 public chains were excluded, along with five repertoires with anomalous nucleotide sharing. This is the immuneACCESS table as TCRdb keeps it, with only in-frame sequences that have V and J called. A part of the clones is gone; compared with another copy, unresolved V genes explain less than half, and the rest is unexplained. That table is the source of V, J and clone size, and D and trimming were worked out from the DNA. Recorded for this sample are roughly 43,000 clones; about 60% of them occurred a single time. The ten top clones hold roughly 8.7% of the sample.

The CDR3 runs 16 amino acids, cysteine and phenylalanine included. Of all the DNA, just the CDR3 is kept, 48 bases in frame from base 1. From the germline V gene (reference sequence), CDR1 is SGHKS and CDR2 is YYEKEE. From V the trimming removes 2 bases and from J it removes 2 bases, while the gene matches leave 4 bases of the junction unaccounted for. The cohort consisted of 600 to 700 healthy bone marrow donors. Cohort members were all nominally healthy when sampled, although unrecorded immune exposures were likely present. Of the 650 to 750 cohort members, approximately 280 had positive CMV serostatus and approximately 400 had negative CMV serostatus, and CMV serostatus was not recorded for the donor. Every donor gave a peripheral blood sample, and the peripheral blood mononuclear cells from that sample were used for TCR beta sequencing. Genomic DNA was extracted from the blood cell samples with the Qiagen DNeasy Blood Extraction Kit.

The sample comprised PBMCs. The chain joins TRBV5-5 to TRBJ2-3, with 11 bases in between that match TRBD2. The TCR was taken from a human donor in good health. The encoded CDR3 is CASSFWTSGYTDTQYF. The nucleotides read TGTGCCAGCAGCTTCTGGACTAGCGGGTACACAGATACGCAGTATTTT.